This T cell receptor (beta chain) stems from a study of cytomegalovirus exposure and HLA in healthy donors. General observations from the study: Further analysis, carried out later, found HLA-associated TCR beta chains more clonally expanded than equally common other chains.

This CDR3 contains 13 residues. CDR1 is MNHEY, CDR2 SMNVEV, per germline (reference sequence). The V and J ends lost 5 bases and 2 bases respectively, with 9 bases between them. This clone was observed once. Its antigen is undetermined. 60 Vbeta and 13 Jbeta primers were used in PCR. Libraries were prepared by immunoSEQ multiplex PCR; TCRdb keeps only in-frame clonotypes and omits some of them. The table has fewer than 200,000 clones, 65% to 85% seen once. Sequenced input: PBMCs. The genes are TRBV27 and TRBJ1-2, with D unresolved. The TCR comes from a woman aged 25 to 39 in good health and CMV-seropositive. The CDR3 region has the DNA TGTGCCAGCAGTCCCGGGGTAAACTATGGCTACACCTTC. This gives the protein CASSPGVNYGYTF.